This T cell receptor beta chain emerged from a study of brain T cells in children with intractable seizures. Only cases whose brain tissue showed the highest T cell transcript signatures were sequenced. Concerning this clone: Its target is unknown.

Profiling relied on immunoSEQ multiplex PCR, and the TCRdb table lists in-frame clones only, not all of them. Of around 80,000 clones in the sample, more than 75% were seen once. Germline V CDR1 and CDR2: SGHDT, YYEEEE. There are 14 residues in the CDR3. V dropped 1 base and J dropped 3 bases, with 8 bases sitting between them. Overall study results and limits: Clones missing pre-surgery may reflect undersampling of that blood sample.

The receptor's source is a girl aged 2-10 years with Rasmussen encephalitis and intractable seizures. J is TRBJ1-5 and V is TRBV5-6; possible D gene TRBD1, 6 bases. The sample here was peripheral blood, taken at surgery. The CDR3 nucleotides read TGTGCCAGCAGCTTGAGGACAGCCAATCAGCCCCAGCATTTT. Protein: CASSLRTANQPQHF.